A single sample is the source of the 25 T cell receptor beta chains below, sequenced in a study of blood T cell repertoires in COVID-19. The method was immunoSEQ multiplex PCR; TCRdb's version includes in-frame clones alone and lacks a portion of them. This repertoire shows under 65,000 clones, approximately 84% found once; its top ten account for around 5.5%. The sequenced sample was peripheral blood. The receptors derive from an elderly man in a cohort sampled during active COVID-19.

The chain couples TRBV19 to TRBJ1-1; 7 bases agree with TRBD1. V was pared by 4 bases and J by 4 bases, with 6 bases of the junction left unmatched. The CDR3 is 14 residues long. Germline-derived CDR1 and CDR2 are LNHDA and SQIVND (reference sequence). The chain's CDR3 is CASSTDRVSTEAFF. The DNA of the CDR3 is TGTGCCAGTAGTACCGACAGGGTCTCCACTGAAGCTTTCTTT.

The V call is TRBV30, the J call TRBJ2-7; D gene uncertain. Germline V gene sequence: CDR1 GTSNPN, CDR2 SVGIG (reference sequence). CDR3 length: 15 amino acids. V lost 0 bases to trimming and J lost 5 bases, with 17 bases between them. Written as DNA, the CDR3 is TGTGCCTGGAGTGTAGTTAACACCCACGCCGACGAGCAGTACTTC. This gives the protein CAWSVVNTHADEQYF.

About this clone itself: Other nucleotide sequences from this sample produce the same CDR3. The rearrangement links TRBV12-5 to TRBJ1-4; perhaps TRBD1 as D (5 bases). Germline lookup yields CDR1 LGHNT and CDR2 FRNRAP. With 1 base removed from V and 6 bases from J, the gap between germline ends came to 6 bases. This CDR3 is built from 13 residues. CDR3 in DNA: TGTGCTAGTGGTTTGGGCAGGGATGAAAAACTGTTTTTT. As protein: CASGLGRDEKLFF.

V is TRBV9 and J is TRBJ1-1; 9 bases map to TRBD1. Germline V gene sequence: CDR1 SGDLS, CDR2 YYNGEE. CDR3 length: 14 residues. J lost 6 bases, V lost 3 bases, and 6 bases had no gene match. The CDR3 DNA is TGTGCCAGCAGCGCGCAGACAGGGGGGGCTGAAGCTTTCTTT. Translating gives CASSAQTGGAEAFF.

This clone has a single count. The chain is built from TRBV5-1 and TRBJ1-1; 9 nucleotides align to TRBD1. CDR1 and CDR2 (germline): SGHRS, YFSETQ. The ends lost 2 bases at V and 5 bases at J; junction bases unmatched: 4. The CDR3 runs to 14 residues. The CDR3 coding sequence is TGCGCCAGCAGCTTACGGGGACAGGGAACTGAAGCTTTCTTT. It yields the protein CASSLRGQGTEAFF. Based on the CDR3 plus reference TRBV5-1 and TRBJ1-1, the full variable domain is KAGVTQTPRYLIKTRGQQVTLSCSPISGHRSVSWYQQTPGQGLQFLFEYFSETQRNKGNFPGRFSGRQFSNSRSEMNVSTLELGDSALYLCASSLRGQGTEAFFGQGTRLTVV.

The genes are TRBV15 and TRBJ2-7, with D possibly being TRBD2 (5 bases). Trimming cost V 6 bases and J 3 bases, with 27 bases left between them. The CDR3 loop spans 18 amino acids. Germline assignment: CDR1 LNHNV and CDR2 YYDKDF (reference sequence). The CDR3 bases are TGTGCCACCAGAAGGTTGTGTTTGCGGGTCCCCCGCGTCTACGAGCAGTACTTC. This translates into CATRRLCLRVPRVYEQYF.

V is TRBV6-2 or TRBV6-3 and J is TRBJ1-2; D possibly corresponds to TRBD1 (6 bases). The germline gives CDR1 MNHEY, CDR2 SVGEGT. V shed 6 bases and J shed 0 bases, with 17 bases lying between them. This CDR3 has 16 amino acids. This CDR3 is CASSHPQGSANYGYTF. The CDR3 DNA reads as TGTGCCAGCAGCCATCCGCAGGGGTCAGCTAACTATGGCTACACCTTC.

This clone was seen a handful of times. This chain connects TRBV4-1 to TRBJ2-7; 9 bases are a match to TRBD2. Per germline, CDR1 MGHRA and CDR2 YSYEKL. The CDR3 sequence is 15 residues long. V lost 3 bases, J lost 4 bases, and 7 bases stayed unmatched. The CDR3 is CASSHVPTSGYEQYF. CDR3 nucleotide sequence: TGCGCCAGCAGCCATGTACCGACTAGCGGTTACGAGCAGTACTTC.

This clone was found once. This rearrangement joins TRBV7-2 to TRBJ1-4, with 12 bases lining up with TRBD1. CDR1 and CDR2 (germline): SGHTA, FQGNSA. The CDR3 extends over 17 amino acids. J was trimmed by 3 bases and V by 1 base; bases with no gene match: 3. In DNA, the CDR3 is TGTGCCAGCAGCTTAGATGGGACAGGGGGCCCTAATGAAAAACTGTTTTTT. This sequence encodes CASSLDGTGGPNEKLFF.

The gene calls are TRBV30 and TRBJ2-7; 11 bases are shared with TRBD1. Per germline, CDR1 GTSNPN and CDR2 SVGIG (reference sequence). The CDR3 covers 15 residues. Trimming removed 2 bases from V and 5 bases from J; junction bases left unmatched: 8. Here the CDR3 reads CAWSISGTGGDEQYF. DNA of the CDR3: TGTGCCTGGAGTATCTCCGGGACAGGGGGTGACGAGCAGTACTTC.

The rearrangement links TRBV27 to TRBJ1-2; D might be TRBD1 (5 bases). The CDR3 is 15 residues long. V gave up 2 bases and J gave up 2 bases, with 12 bases separating them. Looked up from germline, CDR1 is MNHEY and CDR2 is SMNVEV (reference sequence). CDR3 in amino acids: CASSLDPAGNYGYTF. The CDR3 region has the DNA TGTGCCAGCAGTTTAGATCCGGCAGGGAACTATGGCTACACCTTC.

The genes are TRBV3-1 (or the pseudogene TRBV3-2) and TRBJ1-1, with 9 nucleotides matching TRBD1. Germline assignment: CDR1 LGHDT and CDR2 YNNKEL (reference sequence). CDR3 length equals 13 residues. The trim removed 6 bases at V and 5 bases at J, leaving 4 bases unmatched. The CDR3 sequence is CASSFGQGTEAFF. In DNA form, the CDR3 reads TGTGCCAGCAGTTTCGGACAGGGGACTGAAGCTTTCTTT.

This rearrangement joins TRBV9 to TRBJ2-3; 7 nucleotides match TRBD2. Looked up from germline, CDR1 is SGDLS and CDR2 is YYNGEE. Trimming took 4 bases from V and 1 from J; bases not matched to a gene: 12. This CDR3 comprises 17 residues. The CDR3 region has the DNA TGTGCCAGCAGCTATGGTGGGAGGGCCCTCGGCACAGATACGCAGTATTTT. This codes for CASSYGGRALGTDTQYF.

The chain has TRBV7-7 and TRBJ1-5; maybe TRBD1 (6 bases). Per germline, CDR1 SSHAT and CDR2 FNYEAQ (reference sequence). V shed 6 bases and J shed 4 bases, with 10 bases lying between them. CDR3 length equals 13 residues. Here the CDR3 DNA reads TGTGCCAGCAGTACAGGGCCGAATCAGCCCCAGCATTTT. The encoded protein is CASSTGPNQPQHF.

CDR3 sequence (DNA): TGTGCCAGCAGTCCGGACAGGGCTAAATCCTACGAGCAGTACTTC. This codes for CASSPDRAKSYEQYF. This chain links TRBV6-6 with TRBJ2-7; 8 bases align to TRBD1. CDR3 size: 15 residues. Germline V lookup: CDR1 MNHNY, CDR2 SVGAGI (reference sequence). V lost 5 bases, J lost 1 base, and 7 bases stayed unmatched.

V gene TRBV4-3 combines with J gene TRBJ2-5; 13 bases align to TRBD2. Germline V gives CDR1 LGHNA, CDR2 YSLEER. The V and J ends lost 0 bases and 4 bases, in that order; junction bases with no gene match: 5. The length of the CDR3 is 17 residues. CDR3 in amino acids: CASSQDWTSGGPETQYF. DNA for the CDR3: TGCGCCAGCAGCCAAGATTGGACTAGCGGGGGCCCAGAGACCCAGTACTTC.

The rearrangement uses TRBV30 and TRBJ2-1, with 11 bases that match TRBD1. The CDR3 has 15 amino acids. Germline values: CDR1 GTSNPN, CDR2 SVGIG (reference sequence). With 5 bases clipped from V and 2 bases from J, the junction kept 5 bases outside the gene matches. The CDR3 DNA follows: TGTGCCTGGGGCCGGACAGGGGGCACCTACAATGAGCAGTTCTTC. Translating it yields CAWGRTGGTYNEQFF. Based on the CDR3 plus reference TRBV30 and TRBJ2-1, the full variable domain is SQTIHQWPATLVQPVGSPLSLECTVEGTSNPNLYWYRQAAGRGLQLLFYSVGIGQISSEVPQNLSASRPQDRQFILSSKKLLLSDSGFYLCAWGRTGGTYNEQFFGPGTRLTVL.

The rearrangement joins TRBV5-1 to TRBJ2-1; 10 positions agree with TRBD2. This CDR3 is built from 16 residues. Germline V gene sequence: CDR1 SGHRS, CDR2 YFSETQ. The V gene end was trimmed by 3 bases and the J gene end by 4 bases; junction bases not matched to a gene: 7. Here the CDR3 reads CASSWASSGGYNEQFF. CDR3 in DNA: TGCGCCAGCAGCTGGGCCTCTAGCGGGGGTTACAATGAGCAGTTCTTC.

The rearrangement links TRBV7-9 to TRBJ2-5, with 7 bases matching TRBD2. CDR3 length: 13 residues. Trimming cost V 5 bases and J 5 bases; bases outside gene matches: 5. Germline lookup yields CDR1 SEHNR and CDR2 FQNEAQ (reference sequence). Here the CDR3 reads CASSRREGETQYF. CDR3 nucleotides: TGTGCCAGCAGCCGAAGGGAGGGCGAGACCCAGTACTTC. The variable domain in full, completed from reference TRBV7-9 and TRBJ2-5, reads DTGVSQNPRHKITKRGQNVTFRCDPISEHNRLYWYRQTLGQGPEFLTYFQNEAQLEKSRLLSDRFSAERPKGSFSTLEIQRTEQGDSAMYLCASSRREGETQYFGPGTRLLVL.

The chain combines TRBV19 with TRBJ2-7; the match to TRBD1 covers 10 bases. The V gene's germline CDR1 is LNHDA and CDR2 SQIVND (reference sequence). CDR3 length: 14 residues. The V and J ends lost 6 bases and 2 bases, in that order; junction bases with no gene match: 4. For the CDR3, the DNA is TGTGCCAGTAGCTCGACAGGGGGCGCCTACGAGCAGTACTTC. Its translation is CASSSTGGAYEQYF. The whole variable domain, filled in from reference TRBV19 and TRBJ2-7, reads DGGITQSPKYLFRKEGQNVTLSCEQNLNHDAMYWYRQDPGQGLRLIYYSQIVNDFQKGDIAEGYSVSREKKESFPLTVTSAQKNPTAFYLCASSSTGGAYEQYFGPGTRLTVT.

This rearrangement joins TRBV3-1 (or the pseudogene TRBV3-2) to TRBJ1-1; perhaps TRBD1 as D (6 bases). CDR1 LGHDT and CDR2 YNNKEL come from the germline V gene (reference sequence). This CDR3 is 16 amino acids long. The V gene lost 0 bases and the J gene lost 4 bases, with 15 bases spanning the gap. This CDR3 reads CASSQDYGQRTTEAFF. The CDR3 DNA sequence: TGTGCCAGCAGCCAAGATTACGGACAGCGGACCACTGAAGCTTTCTTT.

The rearrangement joins TRBV7-2 to TRBJ2-2, with D perhaps matching TRBD2 (6 bases). V was trimmed by 3 bases and J by 2 bases, leaving 7 bases between them. CDR1 SGHTA and CDR2 FQGNSA come from the germline V gene. The CDR3 covers 14 residues. The CDR3: CASSLGLNTGELFF. The CDR3, as DNA: TGTGCCAGCAGCTTGGGACTCAACACCGGGGAGCTGTTTTTT. Full variable domain (missing parts from reference TRBV7-2 and TRBJ2-2): GAGVSQSPSNKVTEKGKDVELRCDPISGHTALYWYRQSLGQGLEFLIYFQGNSAPDKSGLPSDRFSAERTGGSVSTLTIQRTQQEDSAVYLCASSLGLNTGELFFGEGSRLTVL.

The V and J genes are TRBV6-4 and TRBJ2-1, with D tentatively TRBD2 (6 bases). This CDR3 contains 15 residues. The germline V and J ends were trimmed by 2 bases and 1 base, with 9 bases remaining between them. In germline, CDR1 is MRHNA, CDR2 SNTAGT. CDR3 residues: CASSDGSGSYNEQFF. CDR3 coding DNA: TGTGCCAGCAGTGACGGTAGCGGATCCTACAATGAGCAGTTCTTC.

This clone has only a few counts. The chain combines TRBV5-1 with TRBJ2-5; 8 bases align to TRBD2. Germline loops: CDR1 SGHRS, CDR2 YFSETQ. Unmatched junction bases numbered 8, after V lost 2 bases and J lost 5 bases. The CDR3 is made up of 15 amino acids. CDR3 amino acids: CASSFTGGPRETQYF. The CDR3 DNA follows: TGCGCCAGCAGCTTCACGGGGGGGCCTAGGGAGACCCAGTACTTC.

This clone appeared a single time. The chain recombines TRBV3-1 (or the pseudogene TRBV3-2) with TRBJ1-2, with 10 bases aligning to TRBD1. There are 15 residues in the CDR3. The germline CDR1 and CDR2 sequences are LGHDT and YNNKEL (reference sequence). J was trimmed by 7 bases and V by 4 bases; bases with no gene match: 9. Here the CDR3 DNA reads TGTGCCAGCAGCCTACTGACAGGGGGCGATTCTGGCTACACCTTC. This sequence encodes CASSLLTGGDSGYTF.